Sequencing of this TCR beta chain was carried out in a study of blood T cell repertoires in COVID-19. Whole-study context: The cDNA or gDNA used as material had been derived from T cells, B-cell-depleted T cells, or PBMCs.

V was clipped by 1 base and J by 1 base, with 17 bases between them. The germline V gene has CDR1 LGHDT and CDR2 YNNKEL (reference sequence). The CDR3 runs 18 residues. Method: immunoSEQ multiplex PCR; TCRdb's copy keeps in-frame clones and lacks some. The sample lists approximately 58,000 clones, approximately 82% occurring once. The receptor's source is a woman in her fifties or sixties with acute or convalescent COVID-19. The V gene is TRBV3-1 (or the pseudogene TRBV3-2), the J gene TRBJ2-4, with D tentatively TRBD2 (5 bases). What was sequenced was peripheral blood. CDR3 sequence: CASSQGELRLSAKNIQYF. The CDR3 coding sequence is TGTGCCAGCAGCCAAGGGGAGTTAAGGTTGTCGGCCAAAAACATTCAGTACTTC.